This T cell receptor beta chain was identified during a study of regulatory T cells in long-lasting Graves disease. Whole-study findings and limits: Favored gene segments in persistent disease were TRBV28, TRBJ1-2 and TRBJ2-5. Those with persistent disease had in common more public clonotypes (around 2,500) than new patients (approximately 970).

The V end lost 1 base, the J end lost 2 bases, and 12 bases lay between the germline ends. The germline CDR1 and CDR2 sequences are SGHRS and YFSETQ. The CDR3 spans 15 residues. Both iRepertoire HTBI primers and Arm-PCR of CDR3 regions were used to build the TCR beta libraries. MiXCR, run by TCRdb on the multiplex PCR reads, gives a single entry per CDR3 protein. In the table there are hundreds of thousands of distinct CDR3 sequences, 16% of which are singletons. Comment on this clonotype: Its target is unknown.

Time point described: newly diagnosed GD, antithyroid drugs for less than 3 months. The TCR library used RNA extracted from PBMCs. Another study also made use of these data, one on T cells in Graves' hyperthyroidism and ophthalmopathy. Per that paper: Using the HTBI primer set, a first-round RT-PCR was run on the TCR CDR3. Among clonotypes expanded in thyroid above 0.001, most were also found in blood.

The source material was peripheral blood mononuclear cells (PBMCs), sampled at new diagnosis, from a patient treated with antithyroid drugs. V and J are TRBV5-1 and TRBJ1-2; a possible D gene is TRBD1 (5 bases). This clonotype was sampled from a man between 40 and 49 years old with Graves disease. The CDR3 sequence is CASSLSRGRNYGYTF. The CDR3 DNA reads TGCGCCAGCAGCTTGAGCCGGGGACGGAACTATGGCTACACCTTC.